This T cell receptor beta chain was obtained from a study of cytomegalovirus exposure and HLA in healthy donors. Across the whole study: Of all 398 donors who were genotyped, roughly 83% belonged to the Caucasian-associated ancestry cluster.

PCR primers comprised 60 Vbeta and 13 Jbeta primers. Only in-frame clones appear in the TCRdb table, and some are missing; sequencing was by immunoSEQ multiplex PCR. The repertoire includes around 240,000 clones, 82% of them detected once, and approximately 5.3% sits in the top ten. The CDR3 has 15 amino acids. Per the germline V gene, CDR1 is SEHNR and CDR2 is FQNEAQ (reference sequence). Trimming pared 5 bases from V and 5 bases from J, leaving 19 bases between. The study sampled nominally healthy donors, though unrecorded immune exposures were likely. Specimen: PBMCs. This clonotype originated in a woman in her thirties or forties in good health and CMV-seropositive. The chain is built from TRBV7-9 and TRBJ2-7, with D perhaps TRBD1 (5 bases). This CDR3 is CASSPRWQGADEQYF. CDR3 bases: TGTGCCAGCAGCCCCAGATGGCAGGGTGCCGACGAGCAGTACTTC.